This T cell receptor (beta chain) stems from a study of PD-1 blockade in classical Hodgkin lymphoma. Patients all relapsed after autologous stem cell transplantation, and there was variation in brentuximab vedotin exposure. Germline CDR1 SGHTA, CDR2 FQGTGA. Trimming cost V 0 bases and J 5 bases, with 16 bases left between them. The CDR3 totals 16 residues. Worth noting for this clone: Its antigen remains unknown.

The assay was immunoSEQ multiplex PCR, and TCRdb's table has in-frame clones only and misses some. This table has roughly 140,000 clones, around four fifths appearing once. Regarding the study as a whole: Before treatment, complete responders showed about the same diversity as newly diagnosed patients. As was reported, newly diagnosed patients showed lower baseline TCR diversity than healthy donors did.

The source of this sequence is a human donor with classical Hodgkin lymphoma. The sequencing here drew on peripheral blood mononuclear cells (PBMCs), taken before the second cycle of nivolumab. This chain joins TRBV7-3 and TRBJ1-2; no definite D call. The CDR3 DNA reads TGTGCCAGCAGCTTAACCCACGCGGGTACCCTATATGGCTACACCTTC. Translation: CASSLTHAGTLYGYTF.